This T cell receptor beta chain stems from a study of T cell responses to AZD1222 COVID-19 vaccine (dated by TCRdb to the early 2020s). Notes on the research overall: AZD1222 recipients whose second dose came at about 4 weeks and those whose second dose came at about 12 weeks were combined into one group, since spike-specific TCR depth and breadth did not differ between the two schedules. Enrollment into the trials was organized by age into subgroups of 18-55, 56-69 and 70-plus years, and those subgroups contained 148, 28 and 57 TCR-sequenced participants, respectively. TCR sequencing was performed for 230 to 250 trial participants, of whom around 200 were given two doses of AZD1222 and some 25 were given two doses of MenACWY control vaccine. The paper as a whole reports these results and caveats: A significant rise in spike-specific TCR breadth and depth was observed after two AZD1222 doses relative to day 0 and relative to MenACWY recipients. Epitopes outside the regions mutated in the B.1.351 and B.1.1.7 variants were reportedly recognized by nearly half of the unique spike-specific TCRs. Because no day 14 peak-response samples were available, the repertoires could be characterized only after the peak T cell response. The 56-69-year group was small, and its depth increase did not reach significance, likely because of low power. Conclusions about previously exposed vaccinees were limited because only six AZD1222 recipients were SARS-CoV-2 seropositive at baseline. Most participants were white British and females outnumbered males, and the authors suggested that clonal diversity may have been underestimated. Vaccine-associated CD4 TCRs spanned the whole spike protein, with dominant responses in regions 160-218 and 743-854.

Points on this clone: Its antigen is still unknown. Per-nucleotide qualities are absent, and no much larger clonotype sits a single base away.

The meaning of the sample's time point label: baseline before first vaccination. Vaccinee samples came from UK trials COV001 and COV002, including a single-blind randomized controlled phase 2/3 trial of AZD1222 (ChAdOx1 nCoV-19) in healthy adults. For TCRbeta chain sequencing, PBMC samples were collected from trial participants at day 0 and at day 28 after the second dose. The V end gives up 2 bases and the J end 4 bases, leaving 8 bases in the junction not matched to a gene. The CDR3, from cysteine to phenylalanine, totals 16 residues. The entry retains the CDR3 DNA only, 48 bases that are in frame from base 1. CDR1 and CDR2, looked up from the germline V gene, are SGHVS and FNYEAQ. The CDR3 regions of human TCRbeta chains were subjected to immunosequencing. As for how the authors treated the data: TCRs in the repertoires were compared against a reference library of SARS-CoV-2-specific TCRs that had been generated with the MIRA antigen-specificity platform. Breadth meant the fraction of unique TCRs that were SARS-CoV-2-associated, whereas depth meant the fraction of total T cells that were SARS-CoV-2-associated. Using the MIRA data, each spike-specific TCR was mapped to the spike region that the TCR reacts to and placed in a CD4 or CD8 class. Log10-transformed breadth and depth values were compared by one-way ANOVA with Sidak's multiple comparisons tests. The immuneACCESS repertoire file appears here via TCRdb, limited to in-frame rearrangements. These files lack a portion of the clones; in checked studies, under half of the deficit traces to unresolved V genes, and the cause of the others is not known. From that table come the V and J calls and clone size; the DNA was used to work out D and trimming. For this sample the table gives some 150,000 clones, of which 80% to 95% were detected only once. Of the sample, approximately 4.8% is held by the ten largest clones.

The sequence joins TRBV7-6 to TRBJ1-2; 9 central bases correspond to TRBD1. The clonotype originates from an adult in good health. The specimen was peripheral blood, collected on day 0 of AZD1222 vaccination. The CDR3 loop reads CASSLNTGGAGYGYTF. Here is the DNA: TGTGCCAGCAGCTTAAACACAGGGGGCGCGGGCTATGGCTACACCTTC.